This T cell receptor (beta chain) was recorded in a study of T cell changes during pregnancy in multiple sclerosis (dated by TCRdb to the late 2010s). With respect to the entire study: Changes in the T cell repertoire over the course of pregnancy were examined in this study in women with multiple sclerosis.

Looking up the germline V gene (reference sequence) yields CDR1 LNHDA and CDR2 SQIVND. V is reduced by 6 bases and J by 0 bases, leaving a spacing of 18 bases between them. Counted from cysteine to phenylalanine, this CDR3 has 17 amino acids. CDR3 DNA only is kept here, 51 bases in frame from base 1. Notes on this clone: Its target antigen remains unknown. Per-base qualities were not stored, and no clone one base away is much larger.

Library preparation employed the immunoSEQ multiplex PCR assay. TCRdb retrieved this table from immuneACCESS and kept in-frame rearrangements only. Not all clones are present; in checked studies, unresolved V genes account for under half, and no reason is known for the remainder. Across this sample there are tens of thousands of clones, with around 93% seen only once. Together, the top ten hold under 7% of the sample. The receptor comes from a female donor with multiple sclerosis, enrolled in a pregnancy study. This chain is built from TRBV19 and TRBJ1-3, with a weak D call of TRBD1 (5 bases match). The sample consisted of CD8+ T cells from peripheral blood mononuclear cells, taken in the third trimester of pregnancy. The CDR3 protein: CASRTGGAAHSGNTIYF. The nucleotide sequence reads as follows: TGTGCCAGTAGGACCGGTGGGGCGGCACACTCTGGAAACACCATATATTTT.